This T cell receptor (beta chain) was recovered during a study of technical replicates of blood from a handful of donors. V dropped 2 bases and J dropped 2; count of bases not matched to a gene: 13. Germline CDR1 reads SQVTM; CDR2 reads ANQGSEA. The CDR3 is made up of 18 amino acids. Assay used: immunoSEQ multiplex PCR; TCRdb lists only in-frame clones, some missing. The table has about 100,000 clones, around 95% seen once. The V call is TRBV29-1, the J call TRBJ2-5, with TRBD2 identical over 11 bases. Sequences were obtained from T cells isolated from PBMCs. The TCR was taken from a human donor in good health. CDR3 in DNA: TGCAGCGTTGAATCCCCTACTAGCGGGGGAAGTCTTCAAGAGACCCAGTACTTC. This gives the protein CSVESPTSGGSLQETQYF.